The clone carrying this TCR beta chain was seen more than once but under ten times. Its antigen is undetermined. TCRdb re-derived calls from the 5' RACE reads in MiXCR, one entry per CDR3 protein. The repertoire holds roughly 200,000 distinct CDR3 sequences, about 15% seen once, with 40% in the top ten. The sample comes from a study of identical twins. General study points: It was out-of-frame TCR alpha sharing in monozygotic twins that models underestimated.

The CDR3 loop spans 15 amino acids. V shed 7 bases and J 1 base; nucleotides not matched to a gene: 9. Per germline, CDR1 DFQATT and CDR2 SNEGSKA (reference sequence). The same specimen was also included in a second study, on T cells expressing NK-cell markers. That work contributes: Just one sequenced donor of eight was HCMV-seronegative, while seven were seropositive. Of CD8+ T cells, about 1.0-7.5% belonged to dominant NKG2C+ clonotypes in several donors. Expanded clones of NKG2C+ T cells had an unclear HCMV specificity.

This TCR came from a young woman in good health. The rearrangement uses TRBV20-1 and TRBJ2-3, with 9 nucleotides matching TRBD2. The sample comprised CD8+ T cells sorted from blood. The CDR3 DNA reads TGCAGTGGCAGTGGGCCTAGCGGGGGCACAGATACGCAGTATTTT. It translates to CSGSGPSGGTDTQYF.